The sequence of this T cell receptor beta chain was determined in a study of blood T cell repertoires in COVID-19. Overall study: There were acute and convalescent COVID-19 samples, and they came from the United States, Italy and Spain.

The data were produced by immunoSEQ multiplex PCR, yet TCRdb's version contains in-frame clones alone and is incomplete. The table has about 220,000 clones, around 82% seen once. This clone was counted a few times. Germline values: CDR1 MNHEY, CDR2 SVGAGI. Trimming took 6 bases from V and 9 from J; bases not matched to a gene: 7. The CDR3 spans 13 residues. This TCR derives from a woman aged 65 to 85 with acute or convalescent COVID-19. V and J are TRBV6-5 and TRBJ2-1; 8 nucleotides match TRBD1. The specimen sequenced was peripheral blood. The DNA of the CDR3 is TGTGCCAGCAGGGGGCAGGGGGCCGGTGAGCAGTTCTTC. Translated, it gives CASRGQGAGEQFF.